Below, one T cell receptor beta chain is given with its context. The antigen is not known. Profiling relied on immunoSEQ multiplex PCR, and the TCRdb table lists in-frame clones only, not all of them. The data contain 150,000 to 200,000 clones, just over 90% of them seen just once; the ten biggest clones take up 1% to 1.5%. CDR3 length: 14 residues. Trimming shortened V by 6 bases and J by 0 bases, and 12 bases separated the two germline ends. Germline lookup yields CDR1 MDHEN and CDR2 SYDVKM. The data derive from a study of T cell responses to AZD1222 COVID-19 vaccine. Findings and limits, study-wide: Rises in breadth and depth of Spike-specific TCRs came after two AZD1222 doses.

V gene TRBV28 combines with J gene TRBJ2-7; possibly TRBD2 for D (5 bases). The TCR was taken from an adult who received the AZD1222 COVID-19 vaccine. The source material was peripheral blood, sampled 28 days after the second AZD1222 dose. CDR3 amino acids: CASSTAAPSYEQYF. For the CDR3, the DNA is TGTGCCAGCAGCACAGCGGCCCCCTCCTACGAGCAGTACTTC. The full variable domain, with the rest looked up from reference TRBV28 and TRBJ2-7, is DVKVTQSSRYLVKRTGEKVFLECVQDMDHENMFWYRQDPGLGLRLIYFSYDVKMKEKGDIPEGYSVSREKKERFSLILESASTNQTSMYLCASSTAAPSYEQYFGPGTRLTVT.